This T cell receptor beta chain came from a study of cytotoxic CD8 clonotypes in ibrutinib-treated CLL. Turning to the study itself: There were over nine relapsed/refractory patients and more than 14 treatment-naive patients, and fewer than 18 were IGHV unmutated.

Generated by immunoSEQ multiplex PCR, the TCRdb table keeps only in-frame clones and is missing some. The sample has about 140,000 clones, 80% seen once. Worth noting for this clone: Its antigen remains unknown. The junction does not match germline at one end; this may be a read error.

CDR3 size: 9 residues. Per the germline V gene, CDR1 is SGHVS and CDR2 is FQNEAQ. Study-wide points: There were differences in sampling times between sustained-remission and progressing patients.

The material was PBMCs, obtained after 36 months of ibrutinib treatment. The TCR sequence derives from a human donor with chronic lymphocytic leukemia. The chain couples TRBV7-8 to TRBJ1-1, with D unclear. The CDR3 region has the DNA TGTGCCAGCAGCTTAGCACAGATCTTT. Protein product: CASSLAQIF.